The 27 T cell receptor beta chains reported below all come from one sample, sequenced in a study of post-analysis software for immune sequencing data. Whole-study findings and limits: There were a few TRBV segments more frequent in patients than controls, and TRBV5-6, TRBV5-1 and TRBV20-1 were among them.

Researchers reported that TCR beta cDNA libraries carried unique molecular identifiers. TCRdb itself ran the PCR reads through MiXCR, one entry per CDR3 protein. The sample comprises around 700,000 distinct CDR3 sequences, around 64% of which are singletons, and approximately 10% rests with the top ten. Their target antigens are unknown. The sample comprised blood. All receptors derive from a girl aged 2-9 years with multiple sclerosis.

This chain connects TRBV7-2 to TRBJ1-2, with D unclear. Germline CDR1 and CDR2: SGHTA and FQGNSA. Trimming removed 5 bases at V and 6 bases at J, with 28 bases between. The CDR3 sequence is 18 residues long. The CDR3 bases are TGTGCCAGCAGCCCTTCAAGGGTCATTACCGTTGTCGGAAATGGCTACACCTTC. Translating it yields CASSPSRVITVVGNGYTF.

The rearrangement joins TRBV15 to TRBJ2-7; tentatively, D is TRBD1 or TRBD2 (5 bases each). V gave up 1 base and J gave up 2 bases, with 9 bases separating them. This CDR3 spans 14 amino acids. Looked up from germline, CDR1 is LNHNV and CDR2 is YYDKDF (reference sequence). DNA for the CDR3: TGTGCCACCAGCAGAGGGGACGGCACCTACGAGCAGTACTTC. It specifies CATSRGDGTYEQYF.

The CDR3 region has the DNA TGTGCCAGCAGCTTGACCCGACCGGGACAGGGAGGAGATACGCAGTATTTT. Protein: CASSLTRPGQGGDTQYF. The genes are TRBV7-9 and TRBJ2-3; 9 positions match TRBD1. There are 17 residues in the CDR3. The V gene end was trimmed by 3 bases and the J gene end by 5 bases; junction bases not matched to a gene: 12. CDR1 and CDR2 from the germline V gene are SEHNR and FQNEAQ (reference sequence).

The chain uses TRBV2 and TRBJ2-7; 9 positions agree with TRBD2. Germline CDR1 SNHLY, CDR2 FYNNEI. The CDR3 extends over 14 amino acids. V trimming: 1 base; J trimming: 4 bases; junction bases outside the gene matches: 2. The CDR3 loop is CASSEGREGYEQYF. CDR3 nucleotide sequence: TGTGCCAGCAGTGAAGGGCGGGAGGGGTACGAGCAGTACTTC.

There are a few counts of this clonotype. The CDR3 DNA is TGTGCCAGCAGCGCTAGCGTGGGGACTAGCGGGAGAGGGCAGTACTTC. This encodes CASSASVGTSGRGQYF. The chain couples TRBV5-6 to TRBJ2-5, with 14 bases that match TRBD2. The CDR3 extends over 16 amino acids. J lost 11 bases, V lost 4 bases, and 13 bases had no gene match. The V gene's germline CDR1 is SGHDT and CDR2 YYEEEE.

The genes are TRBV12-3 or TRBV12-4 and TRBJ2-2, with 7 bases matching TRBD2. The CDR3 is 17 amino acids. V was pared by 6 bases and J by 1 base, with 11 bases of the junction left unmatched. The CDR3 loop is CASSPSTGGMNTGELFF. The CDR3 region has the DNA TGTGCCAGCAGCCCTTCCACCGGGGGGATGAACACCGGGGAGCTGTTTTTT.

The gene calls are TRBV20-1 and TRBJ1-2; 7 nucleotides line up with TRBD1. Germline assignment: CDR1 DFQATT and CDR2 SNEGSKA (reference sequence). The CDR3 totals 15 residues. V was pared by 1 base and J by 4 bases, with 9 bases of the junction left unmatched. CDR3 loop: CSARVSPEGAYGYTF. The CDR3 DNA reads TGCAGTGCTAGAGTTTCCCCAGAGGGGGCCTATGGCTACACCTTC.

This clonotype occurred once. The chain couples TRBV7-2 to TRBJ2-6, with TRBD1 as a possible D gene (6 bases). From germline, CDR1 is SGHTA and CDR2 FQGNSA. CDR3 length: 19 residues. The V end was cut by 3 bases, the J end by 4 bases, with 22 bases between. The CDR3 reads CASSFRAQGPYAGANVLTF. CDR3 coding DNA: TGTGCCAGCAGCTTCCGGGCACAGGGTCCCTACGCGGGGGCCAACGTCCTGACTTTC.

This chain links TRBV20-1 with TRBJ2-1; 7 nucleotides line up with TRBD2. The CDR3 loop spans 14 amino acids. Trimming at V came to 6 bases and at J to 3 bases, leaving 8 bases not matched to a gene. Germline lookup yields CDR1 DFQATT and CDR2 SNEGSKA (reference sequence). The CDR3, as DNA: TGCAGTGCCCCGGCGGGAGAGTTCTACAATGAGCAGTTCTTC. It is translated as CSAPAGEFYNEQFF.

This clonotype showed up just a few times. V is TRBV4-3 and J is TRBJ1-2; D is possibly TRBD1 (6 bases). The CDR3 totals 14 residues. Germline CDR1 and CDR2: LGHNA and YSLEER. Trimming cost V 1 base and J 4 bases, with 10 bases left between them. The CDR3 bases are TGCGCCAGCAGCCAAGTACAGGGACCCTATGGCTACACCTTC. This encodes CASSQVQGPYGYTF.

V is TRBV6-6 and J is TRBJ2-7; possible D gene TRBD1, 6 bases. V was pared by 3 bases and J by 2 bases, with 14 bases between. The CDR3 is 15 amino acids. Per the germline V gene, CDR1 is MNHNY and CDR2 is SVGAGI (reference sequence). CDR3 bases: TGTGCCAGCAGTTATGACAGGTTATCTACCTACGAGCAGTACTTC. As protein: CASSYDRLSTYEQYF.

The rearrangement uses TRBV7-3 and TRBJ1-6, with a possible D match to TRBD1 (6 bases). The CDR3 is 15 residues long. Germline V gives CDR1 SGHTA, CDR2 FQGTGA. V was shortened by 5 bases and J by 5 bases, with 13 bases between the two germline ends. CDR3 residues: CASSMEQGHNSPLHF. The CDR3 region has the DNA TGTGCCAGCAGCATGGAACAGGGTCATAATTCACCCCTCCACTTT.

This clonotype was detected only a few times. This sequence joins TRBV7-9 and TRBJ2-7; tentatively, D is TRBD1 (5 bases). Germline V gives CDR1 SEHNR, CDR2 FQNEAQ (reference sequence). Trimming took 1 base from V and 1 from J, leaving 8 bases between them. The CDR3 contains 14 residues. Here the CDR3 DNA reads TGTGCCAGCAGCTTAGATGGACAATCCTACGAGCAGTACTTC. Its protein is CASSLDGQSYEQYF. Full variable domain (rest looked up from reference TRBV7-9 and TRBJ2-7): DTGVSQNPRHKITKRGQNVTFRCDPISEHNRLYWYRQTLGQGPEFLTYFQNEAQLEKSRLLSDRFSAERPKGSFSTLEIQRTEQGDSAMYLCASSLDGQSYEQYFGPGTRLTVT.

The rearrangement links TRBV14 to TRBJ1-2, with 7 bases aligning to TRBD1. CDR1 SGHDN and CDR2 FVKESK come from the germline V gene. The V and J ends lost 1 base and 5 bases, in that order; junction bases with no gene match: 13. The CDR3 loop spans 17 amino acids. CDR3 sequence: CASSQAPWAGGRYGYTF. As DNA, the CDR3 is TGTGCCAGCAGCCAAGCGCCCTGGGCAGGGGGGCGGTATGGCTACACCTTC.

This CDR3 is CASSSQGDEQYF. The CDR3 DNA sequence: TGCGCCAGCAGCTCCCAGGGGGACGAGCAGTACTTC. The V and J genes are TRBV5-1 and TRBJ2-4, with 7 bases identical to TRBD1. The last part of the DNA fits TRBJ2-7 better; the J call may be wrong. There are 12 residues in the CDR3. Germline assignment: CDR1 SGHRS and CDR2 YFSETQ.

This sequence joins TRBV7-6 and TRBJ2-5; 10 nucleotides align to TRBD1. After removal of 1 base from V and 2 bases from J, the junction contained 4 bases not matched to a gene. Germline V gives CDR1 SGHVS, CDR2 FNYEAQ. The CDR3 spans 16 residues. The CDR3 loop is CASSLGADRGQETQYF. For the CDR3, the DNA is TGTGCCAGCAGCTTAGGGGCGGACAGGGGGCAAGAGACCCAGTACTTC.

The V call is TRBV28, the J call TRBJ1-6; 7 bases line up with TRBD1. Trimming removed 7 bases from V and 3 bases from J; junction bases left unmatched: 12. CDR3 size: 17 residues. Per germline, CDR1 MDHEN and CDR2 SYDVKM. The CDR3 region has the DNA TGTGCCAGCATCCCCTGGGACAGCCAATTCTATAATTCACCCCTCCACTTT. This sequence encodes CASIPWDSQFYNSPLHF.

This chain uses TRBV4-3 with TRBJ1-2, with D maybe TRBD1 (5 bases). Per germline, CDR1 LGHNA and CDR2 YSLEER. The CDR3 consists of 15 residues. V was pared by 0 bases and J by 3 bases, with 11 bases between. Here the CDR3 reads CASSQEKGWDYGYTF. The CDR3 bases are TGCGCCAGCAGCCAAGAGAAGGGGTGGGACTATGGCTACACCTTC.

The chain couples TRBV11-2 to TRBJ2-7; the D is unclear. CDR3 length equals 15 residues. Germline CDR1 is SGHAT and CDR2 is FQNNGV. The germline V and J ends were trimmed by 1 base and 3 bases, with 13 bases remaining between them. The CDR3 is CASSLAGSLLYEQYF. For the CDR3, the DNA is TGTGCCAGCAGCTTAGCGGGTAGCCTCCTCTACGAGCAGTACTTC.

V is TRBV19 and J is TRBJ2-5; the D gene is possibly TRBD2 (6 bases). This CDR3 has 13 residues. Between the trimmed V and J ends, which lost 3 bases and 4 bases, there was a span of 9 bases. Germline-derived CDR1 and CDR2 are LNHDA and SQIVND (reference sequence). CDR3 loop: CASSIQGGETQYF. As DNA, the CDR3 is TGTGCCAGTAGTATCCAGGGAGGAGAGACCCAGTACTTC.

CDR3 in amino acids: CASSGGGQRNEKLFF. CDR3 nucleotides: TGTGCCAGCAGCGGGGGGGGGCAGCGGAATGAAAAACTGTTTTTT. V usage is TRBV7-2 and J usage is TRBJ1-4, with a tentative D call TRBD1 (6 bases). V dropped 5 bases and J dropped 5 bases, with 15 bases sitting between them. This CDR3 is built from 15 residues. Germline CDR1 reads SGHTA; CDR2 reads FQGNSA. Combining the CDR3 with reference TRBV7-2 and TRBJ1-4 gives the whole variable domain GAGVSQSPSNKVTEKGKDVELRCDPISGHTALYWYRQSLGQGLEFLIYFQGNSAPDKSGLPSDRFSAERTGGSVSTLTIQRTQQEDSAVYLCASSGGGQRNEKLFFGSGTQLSVL.

This chain joins TRBV29-1 and TRBJ2-1; 15 bases match TRBD2. The CDR3 contains 16 residues. Trimming took 4 bases from V and 3 from J; bases not matched to a gene: 4. Germline V gene sequence: CDR1 SQVTM, CDR2 ANQGSEA. Here the CDR3 reads CSVGTSGRAIYNEQFF. The CDR3 coding sequence is TGCAGCGTTGGGACTAGCGGGAGGGCCATCTACAATGAGCAGTTCTTC.

This sequence joins TRBV6-5 and TRBJ1-2; maybe TRBD1 (5 bases). V shed 10 bases and J shed 4 bases, with 16 bases lying between them. The CDR3 runs to 13 residues. Germline CDR1 is MNHEY and CDR2 is SVGAGI. The CDR3 DNA reads TGTGCCACCGGGGGTCAGGGATCCTATGGCTACACCTTC. This translates into CATGGQGSYGYTF.

The chain couples TRBV13 to TRBJ1-1, with D uncertain. The V end lost 0 bases, the J end lost 5 bases, and 10 bases lay between the germline ends. This CDR3 is 14 amino acids long. Germline loops: CDR1 PRHDT, CDR2 FYEKMQ (reference sequence). The DNA of the CDR3 is TGTGCCAGCAGCTTAGGGGCAGCAGTTACTGAAGCTTTCTTT. Translation gives CASSLGAAVTEAFF.

The chain couples TRBV5-1 to TRBJ1-1, with D possibly matching TRBD1 (5 bases). The CDR3 loop spans 15 amino acids. Germline assignment: CDR1 SGHRS and CDR2 YFSETQ. V lost 0 bases and J 4 bases, leaving 13 bases between the germline ends. The CDR3 loop reads CASSLGSTGGTEAFF. For the CDR3, the DNA is TGCGCCAGCAGCTTGGGTAGCACCGGGGGCACTGAAGCTTTCTTT. Drawing the rest from reference TRBV5-1 and TRBJ1-1, the complete variable domain is KAGVTQTPRYLIKTRGQQVTLSCSPISGHRSVSWYQQTPGQGLQFLFEYFSETQRNKGNFPGRFSGRQFSNSRSEMNVSTLELGDSALYLCASSLGSTGGTEAFFGQGTRLTVV.

In its sample, this clonotype was seen a few times. The chain carries TRBV29-1 and TRBJ1-2, with no clear D. With 5 bases removed from V and 4 bases from J, the gap between germline ends came to 11 bases. Germline lookup yields CDR1 SQVTM and CDR2 ANQGSEA. This CDR3 has 12 amino acids. CDR3 protein: CSVQRQSYGYTF. The CDR3 DNA is TGCAGCGTTCAACGCCAGTCCTATGGCTACACCTTC.

The V gene is TRBV28, the J gene TRBJ2-1; 10 bases line up with TRBD2. The CDR3 contains 15 residues. The V gene end was trimmed by 6 bases and the J gene end by 4 bases; junction bases not matched to a gene: 6. The germline CDR1 and CDR2 sequences are MDHEN and SYDVKM. The CDR3, as DNA: TGTGCCAGCAGCTTTAGCGGGAGGTCTTACAATGAGCAGTTCTTC. This codes for CASSFSGRSYNEQFF.